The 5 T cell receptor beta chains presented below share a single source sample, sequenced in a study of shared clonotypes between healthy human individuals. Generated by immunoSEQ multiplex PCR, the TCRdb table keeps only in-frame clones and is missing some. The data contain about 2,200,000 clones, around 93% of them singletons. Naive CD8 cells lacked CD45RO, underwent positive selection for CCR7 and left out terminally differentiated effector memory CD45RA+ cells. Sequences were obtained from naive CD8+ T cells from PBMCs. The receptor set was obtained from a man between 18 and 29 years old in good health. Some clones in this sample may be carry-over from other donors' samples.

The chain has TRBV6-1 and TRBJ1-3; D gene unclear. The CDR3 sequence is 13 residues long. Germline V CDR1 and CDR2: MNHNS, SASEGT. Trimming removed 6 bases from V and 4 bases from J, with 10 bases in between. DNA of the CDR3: TGTGCCAGCAGGAGTCCGCTCGGAAACACCATATATTTT. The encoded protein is CASRSPLGNTIYF.

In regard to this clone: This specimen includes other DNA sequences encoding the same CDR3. The CDR3 sequence is CASSPRDSSYNEQFF. In nucleotides, the CDR3 is TGTGCCAGCTCACCAAGGGACAGTTCCTACAATGAGCAGTTCTTC. V gene TRBV18 combines with J gene TRBJ2-1; TRBD1 aligns across 7 bases. V trimming: 2 bases; J trimming: 1 base; junction bases outside the gene matches: 2. The germline V gene has CDR1 KGHSH and CDR2 LQKENI. The CDR3 runs to 15 residues.

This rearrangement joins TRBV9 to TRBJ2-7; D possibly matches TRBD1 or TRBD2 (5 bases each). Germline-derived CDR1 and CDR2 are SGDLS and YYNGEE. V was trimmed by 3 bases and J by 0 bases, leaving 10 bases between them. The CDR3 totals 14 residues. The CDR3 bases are TGTGCCAGCAGCGACGGGGACGGCTCCTACGAGCAGTACTTC. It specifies CASSDGDGSYEQYF.

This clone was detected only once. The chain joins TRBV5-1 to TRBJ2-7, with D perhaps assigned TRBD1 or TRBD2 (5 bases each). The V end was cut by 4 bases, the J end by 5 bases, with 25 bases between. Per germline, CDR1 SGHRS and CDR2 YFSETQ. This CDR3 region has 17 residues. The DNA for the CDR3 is TGCGCCAGCAGCCCCCCAAGAGCCGGGGCCCGGGGCAACGAGCAGTACTTC. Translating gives CASSPPRAGARGNEQYF. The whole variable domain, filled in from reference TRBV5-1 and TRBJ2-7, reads KAGVTQTPRYLIKTRGQQVTLSCSPISGHRSVSWYQQTPGQGLQFLFEYFSETQRNKGNFPGRFSGRQFSNSRSEMNVSTLELGDSALYLCASSPPRAGARGNEQYFGPGTRLTVT.

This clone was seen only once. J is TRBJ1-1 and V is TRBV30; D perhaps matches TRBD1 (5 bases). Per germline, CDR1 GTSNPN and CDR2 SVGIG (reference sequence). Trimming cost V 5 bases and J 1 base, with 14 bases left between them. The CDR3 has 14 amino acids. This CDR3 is CAWQSGTANTEAFF. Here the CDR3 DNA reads TGTGCCTGGCAATCCGGGACGGCGAACACTGAAGCTTTCTTT. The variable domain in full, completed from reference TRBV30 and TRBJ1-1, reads SQTIHQWPATLVQPVGSPLSLECTVEGTSNPNLYWYRQAAGRGLQLLFYSVGIGQISSEVPQNLSASRPQDRQFILSSKKLLLSDSGFYLCAWQSGTANTEAFFGQGTRLTVV.